In this sample, the clone carrying this T cell receptor (beta chain) turned up a few times. Its antigen remains unknown. The data stem from a study of T cell responses to AZD1222 COVID-19 vaccine. Study in general: Second-dose schedules of about 4 or about 12 weeks were combined. The study's findings and limits: Spike-specific TCRs gained breadth and depth after people received two AZD1222 doses.

This CDR3 is built from 14 residues. The V gene lost 0 bases and the J gene lost 8 bases, with 14 bases spanning the gap. Germline values: CDR1 SGHRS, CDR2 YFSETQ. Only in-frame clones appear in the TCRdb table, and some are missing; sequencing was by immunoSEQ multiplex PCR. The repertoire consists of 100,000 to 150,000 clones, with around 86% occurring once and the leading ten covering more than 20%. The source was peripheral blood, collected on day 0 of AZD1222 vaccination. The receptor's source is an adult in good health. This chain links TRBV5-1 with TRBJ1-2; TRBD1 is a possible D gene (6 bases). The CDR3 bases are TGCGCCAGCAGCTTGGCCGTGGCAGGGGAAGGCTACACCTTC. This sequence encodes CASSLAVAGEGYTF.